This entry lists 3 T cell receptor beta chains sequenced from one sample in a study of tumor-infiltrating lymphocytes in primary liver carcinoma. The researchers produced TCR beta cDNA from roughly 550 ng total RNA with a constant-region primer. What produced the TCR beta libraries was three nested multiplex PCR rounds using slightly modified ARM-PCR. Investigators reported that the first two PCR rounds, at 10 cycles each, used TRBV1-TRBV30 forward primers with a C-beta reverse primer. MiXCR, applied by TCRdb to the multiplex PCR reads, yields one record per CDR3 protein. The sample comprises roughly 120,000 distinct CDR3 sequences, 60% to 80% of which are singletons, and approximately 8.9% rests with the top ten. Starting material for RNA and DNA co-extraction consisted of about 17-34 mg of unsorted bulk tissue. What was sequenced was liver tumor tissue from sampling region 3. The subset was: tumor region T3, left-lateral pole. These TCRs come from a woman in her sixties with primary liver carcinoma and hepatitis B virus infection.

This clonotype was seen once. The CDR3 loop reads CASKTTQTVNTEAFF. The DNA for the CDR3 is TGTGCCAGTAAAACAACACAGACCGTGAACACTGAAGCTTTCTTT. The V call is TRBV12-3 or TRBV12-4, the J call TRBJ1-1; D ambiguous. Trimming pared 9 bases from V and 0 bases from J, leaving 17 bases between. The CDR3 has 15 amino acids.

Details on this clonotype: At one of its ends the junction is not consistent with the germline gene, which may arise from a read error. The rearrangement uses TRBV11-2 and TRBJ2-7, with TRBD2 matching 11 bases. CDR1 and CDR2 (germline): SGHAT, FQNNGV. The CDR3 length is 13 residues. CDR3 region: CANSLTSGSEQYF. CDR3 coding DNA: TGCGCCAACAGCCTAACTAGCGGGAGCGAGCAGTACTTC.

A remark on this clonotype: A much larger clone lies a single base off, so this may be a read error. This chain uses TRBV14 with TRBJ2-7; 7 nucleotides line up with TRBD1. Germline V gene data show CDR1 as SGHDN and CDR2 as FVKESK. The CDR3 contains 16 residues. V lost 5 bases, J lost 3 bases, and 13 bases stayed unmatched. The DNA for the CDR3 is TGTGCCAGCAGCTCTGCACAGGGGAAGGGGCACTACGAGCAGTACTTC. It translates to CASSSAQGKGHYEQYF.